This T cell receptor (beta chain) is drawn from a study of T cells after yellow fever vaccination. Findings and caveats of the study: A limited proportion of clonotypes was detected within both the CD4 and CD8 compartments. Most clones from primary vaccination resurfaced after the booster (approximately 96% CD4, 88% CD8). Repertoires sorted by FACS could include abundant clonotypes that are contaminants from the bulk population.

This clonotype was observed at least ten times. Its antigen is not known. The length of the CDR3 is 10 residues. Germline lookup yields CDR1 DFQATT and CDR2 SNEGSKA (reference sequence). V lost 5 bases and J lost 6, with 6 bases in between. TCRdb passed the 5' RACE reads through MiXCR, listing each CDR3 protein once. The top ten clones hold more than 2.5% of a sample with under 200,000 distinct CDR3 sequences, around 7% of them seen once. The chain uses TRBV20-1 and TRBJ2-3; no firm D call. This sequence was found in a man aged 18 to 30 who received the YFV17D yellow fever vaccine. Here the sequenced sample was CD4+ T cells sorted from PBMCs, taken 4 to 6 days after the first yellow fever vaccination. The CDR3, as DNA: TGCAGTGCTCCCTGGGATACGCAGTATTTT. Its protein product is CSAPWDTQYF.